These T cell receptor beta chains were read from a single sample in a study of shared clonotypes between healthy human individuals. The assay was immunoSEQ multiplex PCR, and TCRdb's table has in-frame clones only and misses some. This table holds some 2.3 million clones, more than 85% found once. Sequencing used naive CD4+ T cells from PBMCs. These TCRs come from a man between 18 and 29 years old in good health. Some clones in this sample may be carry-over from other donors' samples. Each CDR3 is given with its conserved first and last residue. Each record gives: V gene, J gene, D gene, clone size, CDR3 protein, CDR3 DNA. The D gene is left open where the match is weak. Clone sizes are given selectively: once, few, many, or a class where the clone is expanded.

V: TRBV6-5
J: TRBJ1-2
D: .
size: .
CDR3: CASSSRRQNFGYTF
DNA: TGTGCCAGCAGCTCCCGGAGGCAAAACTTTGGCTACACCTTC

V: TRBV29-1
J: TRBJ2-3
D: .
size: .
CDR3: CSADRSADTQYF
DNA: TGCAGCGCCGACAGGTCGGCAGATACGCAGTATTTT

V: TRBV28
J: TRBJ1-2
D: .
size: once
CDR3: CASSLGPGSYYGYTF
DNA: TGTGCCAGCAGTTTAGGCCCCGGGTCTTACTATGGCTACACCTTC

V: TRBV6-5
J: TRBJ1-3
D: .
size: once
CDR3: CASSYRGSGNTIYF
DNA: TGTGCCAGCAGTTACAGGGGTTCTGGAAACACCATATATTTT

V: TRBV13
J: TRBJ2-7
D: .
size: .
CDR3: CASSRDRTYEQYF
DNA: TGTGCCAGCAGCAGAGACAGGACCTACGAGCAGTACTTC

V: TRBV18
J: TRBJ1-2
D: TRBD1
size: .
CDR3: CASSPGLDRVYGYTF
DNA: TGTGCCAGCTCACCAGGGTTGGACAGGGTCTATGGCTACACCTTC

V: TRBV10-3
J: TRBJ1-1
D: .
size: once
CDR3: CAISDRNTEAFF
DNA: TGTGCCATCAGTGACCGGAACACTGAAGCTTTCTTT

V: TRBV5-1
J: TRBJ1-5
D: TRBD1
size: .
CDR3: CARERQGALRIDNQPQHF
DNA: TGCGCCAGGGAGAGACAGGGGGCATTGAGAATCGACAATCAGCCCCAGCATTTT

V: TRBV27
J: TRBJ2-1
D: TRBD2
size: .
CDR3: CASSLRGESSYNEQFF
DNA: TGTGCCAGCAGTTTACGGGGGGAGAGCTCCTACAATGAGCAGTTCTTC

V: TRBV10-3
J: TRBJ2-7
D: .
size: .
CDR3: CAISSSGRRSYEQYF
DNA: TGTGCCATCTCAAGCAGTGGGAGGCGGTCCTACGAGCAGTACTTC

V: TRBV5-1
J: TRBJ2-1
D: .
size: .
CDR3: CASSFQGMYEQFF
DNA: TGCGCCAGCAGCTTTCAGGGTATGTACGAGCAGTTCTTC

V: TRBV5-1
J: TRBJ2-4
D: .
size: .
CDR3: CASSPGPRGLAKNIQYF
DNA: TGCGCCAGCAGCCCGGGCCCGCGGGGCCTAGCCAAAAACATTCAGTACTTC

V: TRBV7-9
J: TRBJ1-4
D: .
size: .
CDR3: CASSSDGVNEKLFF
DNA: TGTGCCAGCAGCTCTGATGGGGTCAATGAAAAACTGTTTTTT

V: TRBV7-2
J: TRBJ1-2
D: .
size: few
CDR3: CASSGAKDYGYTF
DNA: TGTGCCAGCAGCGGAGCCAAGGACTATGGCTACACCTTC

V: TRBV6-5
J: TRBJ2-2
D: TRBD1
size: .
CDR3: CASRKTGDAGELFF
DNA: TGTGCCAGCAGAAAGACAGGGGACGCCGGGGAGCTGTTTTTT

V: TRBV5-4
J: TRBJ2-2
D: TRBD1
size: .
CDR3: CASSSRDRGRTGELFF
DNA: TGTGCCAGCAGCAGTCGGGACAGGGGGCGCACCGGGGAGCTGTTTTTT

V: TRBV5-1
J: TRBJ1-5
D: .
size: .
CDR3: CASSLNGAGNQPQHF
DNA: TGCGCCAGCAGCTTGAACGGGGCTGGCAATCAGCCCCAGCATTTT

V: TRBV7-3
J: TRBJ2-7
D: TRBD1
size: once
CDR3: CASSPKLRTGDEQYF
DNA: TGTGCCAGCAGCCCAAAGCTGCGGACAGGGGACGAGCAGTACTTC

V: TRBV5-6
J: TRBJ2-1
D: .
size: .
CDR3: CASSGIGGLYNEQFF
DNA: TGTGCCAGCAGTGGGATCGGGGGACTTTACAATGAGCAGTTCTTC

V: TRBV5-4
J: TRBJ2-1
D: .
size: .
CDR3: CASSPGPLGNEQFF
DNA: TGTGCCAGCAGCCCGGGCCCCCTGGGGAATGAGCAGTTCTTC

V: TRBV6-5
J: TRBJ2-3
D: TRBD2
size: .
CDR3: CASSLNSGSSDTQYF
DNA: TGTGCCAGCAGTCTCAATAGCGGGAGTTCAGATACGCAGTATTTT

V: TRBV25-1
J: TRBJ2-5
D: TRBD1
size: .
CDR3: CASSHRDRGRETQYF
DNA: TGTGCCAGCAGTCACCGGGACAGGGGACGGGAGACCCAGTACTTC

V: TRBV2
J: TRBJ2-7
D: .
size: .
CDR3: CASSEEGGSWQYF
DNA: TGTGCCAGCAGTGAAGAAGGGGGGTCGTGGCAGTACTTC

V: TRBV2
J: TRBJ2-2
D: TRBD1
size: .
CDR3: CASSGQGGNTGELFF
DNA: TGTGCCAGCAGCGGACAGGGGGGGAACACCGGGGAGCTGTTTTTT

V: TRBV9
J: TRBJ2-3
D: .
size: .
CDR3: CASNSPGPGDTQYF
DNA: TGTGCCAGCAACTCACCAGGTCCCGGGGATACGCAGTATTTT

V: TRBV6-6
J: TRBJ2-2
D: .
size: .
CDR3: CASSIRTENTGELFF
DNA: TGTGCCAGCAGTATTCGGACAGAGAACACCGGGGAGCTGTTTTTT

V: TRBV18
J: TRBJ2-1
D: .
size: .
CDR3: CASSPGSAGPYNEQFF
DNA: TGTGCCAGCTCACCCGGTTCAGCGGGCCCCTACAATGAGCAGTTCTTC

V: TRBV14
J: TRBJ2-1
D: .
size: .
CDR3: CASSQDGVTLGNEQFF
DNA: TGTGCCAGCAGCCAAGACGGTGTCACCCTGGGCAATGAGCAGTTCTTC

V: TRBV6-6
J: TRBJ1-2
D: .
size: .
CDR3: CASNRDEGYGYTF
DNA: TGTGCCAGCAACCGGGACGAAGGCTATGGCTACACCTTC

V: TRBV11-3
J: TRBJ2-1
D: .
size: .
CDR3: CASSLGGGFYNEQFF
DNA: TGTGCCAGCAGCTTAGGAGGGGGTTTCTACAATGAGCAGTTCTTC

V: TRBV29-1
J: TRBJ2-5
D: TRBD2
size: .
CDR3: CSGLAGGAGTQYF
DNA: TGCAGCGGACTAGCGGGAGGCGCGGGGACCCAGTACTTC

V: TRBV9
J: TRBJ2-1
D: TRBD2
size: .
CDR3: CASSVQTSGSSYSYNEQFF
DNA: TGTGCCAGCAGCGTTCAGACTAGCGGGAGTTCGTACTCCTACAATGAGCAGTTCTTC

V: TRBV7-9
J: TRBJ2-4
D: .
size: once
CDR3: CASSFQGLAKNIQYF
DNA: TGTGCCAGCAGCTTTCAGGGTTTAGCCAAAAACATTCAGTACTTC

V: TRBV5-1
J: TRBJ2-5
D: .
size: .
CDR3: CASSRASQETQYF
DNA: TGCGCCAGCAGCCGGGCCTCCCAAGAGACCCAGTACTTC

V: TRBV5-1
J: TRBJ2-3
D: .
size: .
CDR3: CASSPDLGARTDTQYF
DNA: TGCGCCAGCAGCCCAGACCTAGGGGCTCGCACAGATACGCAGTATTTT

V: TRBV5-1
J: TRBJ2-3
D: TRBD1
size: .
CDR3: CASSFRDRGADTQYF
DNA: TGCGCCAGCAGCTTCCGGGACAGGGGAGCAGATACGCAGTATTTT

V: TRBV11-2
J: TRBJ2-7
D: TRBD1
size: .
CDR3: CASSQTGADPWQYF
DNA: TGTGCCAGCAGCCAAACAGGGGCCGACCCCTGGCAGTACTTC

V: TRBV27
J: TRBJ2-2
D: .
size: once
CDR3: CASTTGAGELFF
DNA: TGTGCCAGCACAACGGGGGCCGGGGAGCTGTTTTTT

V: TRBV5-1
J: TRBJ2-1
D: TRBD2
size: .
CDR3: CASSSTSGGENEQFF
DNA: TGCGCCAGCAGCTCCACTAGCGGGGGTGAGAATGAGCAGTTCTTC

V: TRBV9
J: TRBJ2-2
D: .
size: .
CDR3: CASSVEGPDTGELFF
DNA: TGTGCCAGCAGCGTAGAAGGGCCGGACACCGGGGAGCTGTTTTTT

V: TRBV28
J: TRBJ2-7
D: TRBD1
size: .
CDR3: CASSNRGSEQYF
DNA: TGTGCCAGCAGTAACAGGGGCTCCGAGCAGTACTTC

V: TRBV5-1
J: TRBJ2-5
D: TRBD1
size: .
CDR3: CASSTKTGNQETQYF
DNA: TGCGCCAGCAGCACCAAGACAGGGAACCAAGAGACCCAGTACTTC

V: TRBV9
J: TRBJ1-2
D: .
size: .
CDR3: CASSVVGTYGYTF
DNA: TGTGCCAGCAGCGTAGTGGGCACCTATGGCTACACCTTC

V: TRBV7-6
J: TRBJ1-1
D: .
size: once
CDR3: CASSLAVPGVGTEAFF
DNA: TGTGCCAGCAGCTTAGCGGTTCCGGGAGTCGGGACAGAAGCTTTCTTT

V: TRBV28
J: TRBJ2-7
D: .
size: .
CDR3: CASSPTFYEQYF
DNA: TGTGCCAGCAGTCCGACTTTCTACGAGCAGTACTTC

V: TRBV29-1
J: TRBJ1-1
D: .
size: few
CDR3: CSILTGNTEAFF
DNA: TGCAGCATTCTGACAGGGAACACTGAAGCTTTCTTT

V: TRBV2
J: TRBJ1-1
D: .
size: .
CDR3: CASGQRNTEAFF
DNA: TGTGCCAGCGGACAAAGGAACACTGAAGCTTTCTTT

V: TRBV6-6
J: TRBJ2-7
D: TRBD2
size: once
CDR3: CASSRGTSGFSYEQYF
DNA: TGTGCCAGCAGTCGAGGGACTAGCGGCTTCTCCTACGAGCAGTACTTC

V: TRBV7-2
J: TRBJ2-3
D: .
size: .
CDR3: CASRDGSRTSTDTQYF
DNA: TGTGCCAGCAGGGACGGGTCACGAACTAGCACAGATACGCAGTATTTT

V: TRBV19
J: TRBJ2-2
D: .
size: .
CDR3: CASNQGGAGELFF
DNA: TGTGCCAGTAACCAGGGTGGAGCCGGGGAGCTGTTTTTT

V: TRBV7-2
J: TRBJ2-7
D: .
size: .
CDR3: CASSLEGSEQYF
DNA: TGTGCCAGCAGCTTAGAGGGGTCCGAGCAGTACTTC

V: TRBV7-9
J: TRBJ2-1
D: TRBD2
size: .
CDR3: CASSLAKGTSGLKQFF
DNA: TGTGCCAGCAGCTTAGCGAAAGGGACTAGCGGCTTGAAGCAGTTCTTC

V: TRBV5-8
J: TRBJ1-5
D: .
size: .
CDR3: CASSLVTGFQPQHF
DNA: TGTGCCAGCAGCTTGGTAACAGGGTTTCAGCCCCAGCATTTT

V: TRBV28
J: TRBJ2-5
D: .
size: .
CDR3: CASSFLRNIQYF
DNA: TGTGCCAGCAGTTTCCTTCGTAATATCCAGTACTTC

V: TRBV28
J: TRBJ1-4
D: .
size: .
CDR3: CASSLKGVWREKLFF
DNA: TGTGCCAGCAGTTTAAAAGGGGTCTGGCGAGAAAAACTGTTTTTT

V: TRBV7-9
J: TRBJ2-1
D: .
size: .
CDR3: CASSRRGTVQYNEQFF
DNA: TGTGCCAGCAGCCGACGCGGGACAGTCCAATACAATGAGCAGTTCTTC

V: TRBV19
J: TRBJ1-1
D: .
size: .
CDR3: CASSPTLRGQNTEAFF
DNA: TGTGCCAGTAGTCCTACGTTGAGGGGCCAGAACACTGAAGCTTTCTTT

V: TRBV5-1
J: TRBJ1-5
D: .
size: .
CDR3: CASSSGASNQPQHF
DNA: TGCGCCAGCAGCTCAGGGGCAAGCAATCAGCCCCAGCATTTT

V: TRBV4-3
J: TRBJ2-1
D: TRBD2
size: .
CDR3: CASSHAGGGNEQFF
DNA: TGCGCCAGCAGCCATGCGGGAGGGGGGAATGAGCAGTTCTTC

V: TRBV5-4
J: TRBJ2-5
D: TRBD1
size: .
CDR3: CASSVGQGAGTQYF
DNA: TGTGCCAGCAGCGTGGGACAGGGGGCAGGGACCCAGTACTTC